The present TCR beta chain was sequenced within a study of blood T cell repertoires in COVID-19 (dated by TCRdb to between 2020 and 2021). Study-wide context: The collaborator samples originated in the United States, Italy and Spain and spanned the acute and convalescent phases of COVID-19. Subjects who had been exposed to COVID-19, were actively infected with it, or had recovered from it provided the deeply sampled blood TCRbeta repertoires that made up the dataset. HLA class I and class II types, where available, came from metadata supplied by the sample provider rather than from assay-based typing. A de-identified subject ID, COVID-19 status, age in years and sex were almost always included in the sample metadata. The samples were drawn from the first 160 participants of the ongoing ImmuneRACE study and from some 1,300 subjects provided by 6 global collaborators. The repertoires were released in a freely available public database meant as a resource for research on the immune response to SARS-CoV-2. The prospective study material was composed of cDNA or gDNA derived from T cells, B-cell-depleted T cells, or PBMCs. Findings and caveats that apply to the study as a whole: How much clinical and demographic metadata was included differed by source and by participant, and the metadata was provided uncurated.

Each collaborating institution followed its own protocols to collect whole blood in K2EDTA tubes. Collaborator samples were shipped for TCRbeta analysis as frozen whole blood, isolated PBMCs, or DNA extracted from either sample type. TCRbeta CDR3 regions were amplified from genomic DNA using the immunoSEQ Assay, a bias-controlled multiplex PCR. The authors' pipeline ran thus. The number of nucleated cells in each sample was estimated from the amplification of reference gene primers within the assay. To quantify the absolute abundance of each unique TCRbeta CDR3 rearrangement, sequence reads were collapsed and filtered. For each sample, productive Simpson clonality was calculated as the square root of Simpson's diversity index across productive rearrangements. What TCRdb holds here is the immuneACCESS table cut down to in-frame rearrangements. Part of the clones is not present; checked against another copy, under half of the missing clones reflect an unresolved V gene, and the others are unexplained. Clone size and the V and J calls come from that table; the DNA yielded D and trimming. The sample includes about 160,000 clones, with approximately 92% observed a single time. 3.5% to 5% of the sample is in the top ten clones.

In its sample, this clone was seen a few times. Its antigen has not been determined. Per-base quality was not reported, and no clone a single base away is much larger than it. The material sequenced was peripheral blood. The source of this sequence is a woman between 50 and 59 years old with acute or convalescent COVID-19.

The DNA reads TGTGCCAGCAGCTCACTCACCGGGGAGCTGTTTTTT. This translates into CASSSLTGELFF. Recombination connected TRBV7-9 to TRBJ2-2; no D gene is confidently identified. The V and J ends are trimmed by 4 bases and 4 bases, leaving 4 bases between them. CDR1 and CDR2 are drawn from the germline V gene (reference sequence): SEHNR, FQNEAQ. Taken from cysteine to phenylalanine, the CDR3 has 12 residues. The DNA shown is the 36-base CDR3, in frame from base 1.